These 5 T cell receptor beta chains originate from one sample sequenced in a study of blood T cell repertoires in COVID-19. Sequencing was performed with immunoSEQ multiplex PCR; in TCRdb, only in-frame clones are kept and a portion is missing. Of roughly 250,000 clones in the sample, roughly nine tenths were seen once. Sequenced material: peripheral blood. Receptors originate from a woman aged 30 to 39 with COVID-19, enrolled during active disease.

This chain connects TRBV19 to TRBJ1-1; perhaps TRBD1 as D (5 bases). This CDR3 region has 17 residues. Trimming took off 9 bases at V and 4 bases at J, with 27 bases between the two ends. CDR1 and CDR2 (germline): LNHDA, SQIVND (reference sequence). CDR3 in amino acids: CASQGWGASQASTEAFF. DNA for the CDR3: TGTGCCAGCCAAGGGTGGGGCGCTTCACAGGCGAGCACTGAAGCTTTCTTT.

The V gene is TRBV7-2, the J gene TRBJ1-2, with D perhaps matching TRBD1 (6 bases). Trimming removed 5 bases from V and 5 bases from J, with 12 bases in between. The CDR3 runs 13 residues. Germline V gene sequence: CDR1 SGHTA, CDR2 FQGNSA. CDR3 in DNA: TGTGCCAGCAGCCGAGACAGGAAGTATGGCTACACCTTC. Its translation: CASSRDRKYGYTF.

The rearrangement joins TRBV19 to TRBJ1-1; no clear D. Germline assignment: CDR1 LNHDA and CDR2 SQIVND (reference sequence). The germline V and J ends were trimmed by 6 bases and 1 base, with 9 bases remaining between them. The CDR3 sequence is 13 residues long. Here the CDR3 reads CASRYGQNTEAFF. The CDR3 nucleotides are TGTGCCAGTAGGTACGGTCAGAACACTGAAGCTTTCTTT. The variable domain in full, completed from reference TRBV19 and TRBJ1-1, reads DGGITQSPKYLFRKEGQNVTLSCEQNLNHDAMYWYRQDPGQGLRLIYYSQIVNDFQKGDIAEGYSVSREKKESFPLTVTSAQKNPTAFYLCASRYGQNTEAFFGQGTRLTVV.

The chain couples TRBV19 to TRBJ2-7, with TRBD1 identical over 8 bases. The junction had 6 bases not matched to a gene; V was cut back by 7 bases and J by 1 base. The CDR3 sequence is 14 residues long. Germline CDR1 is LNHDA and CDR2 is SQIVND (reference sequence). The CDR3 loop reads CASTTTGVSYEQYF. For the CDR3, the DNA is TGTGCCAGTACAACGACAGGGGTATCCTACGAGCAGTACTTC.

This chain connects TRBV13 to TRBJ1-2; 8 bases map to TRBD1. The germline CDR1 and CDR2 sequences are PRHDT and FYEKMQ (reference sequence). Trimming took 4 bases from V and 2 from J; bases not matched to a gene: 6. The CDR3 sequence is 15 residues long. Here the CDR3 DNA reads TGTGCCAGCAGCTGGGCGGCAGGGGGCAACTATGGCTACACCTTC. Its translation is CASSWAAGGNYGYTF.